This T cell receptor beta chain derives from a study of PD-1 and CTLA-4 blockade in melanoma. The germline gives CDR1 ENHRY, CDR2 SYGVKD. The CDR3 sequence is 13 residues long. The junction had 1 base not matched to a gene; V was cut back by 2 bases and J by 5 bases. Assay: immunoSEQ multiplex PCR; the TCRdb copy retains only in-frame clones and omits some. This table has nearly 30,000 clones, 70% to 90% appearing once. This specimen consisted of CD8+ T cells from peripheral blood, obtained before anti-PD-1 treatment. This clonotype was sampled from a human donor with melanoma. The rearrangement links TRBV10-3 to TRBJ1-1; 8 bases match TRBD1. The CDR3, as DNA: TGTGCCATCAGTGAGGGACAGGGAACTGAAGCTTTCTTT. This encodes CAISEGQGTEAFF.